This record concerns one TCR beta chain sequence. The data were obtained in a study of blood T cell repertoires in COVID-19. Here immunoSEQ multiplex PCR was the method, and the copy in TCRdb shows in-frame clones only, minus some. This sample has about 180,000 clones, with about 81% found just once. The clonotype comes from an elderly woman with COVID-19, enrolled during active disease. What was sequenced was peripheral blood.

The CDR3 sequence is CASSPTSGGPGDTQYF. The CDR3 nucleotides read TGTGCCAGCAGCCCGACTAGCGGGGGGCCCGGGGATACGCAGTATTTT. The chain joins TRBV7-9 to TRBJ2-3, with 13 nucleotides matching TRBD2. The V gene's germline CDR1 is SEHNR and CDR2 FQNEAQ (reference sequence). There are 16 residues in the CDR3. J gave up 6 bases and V 5 bases, and 8 bases lay outside the gene matches.